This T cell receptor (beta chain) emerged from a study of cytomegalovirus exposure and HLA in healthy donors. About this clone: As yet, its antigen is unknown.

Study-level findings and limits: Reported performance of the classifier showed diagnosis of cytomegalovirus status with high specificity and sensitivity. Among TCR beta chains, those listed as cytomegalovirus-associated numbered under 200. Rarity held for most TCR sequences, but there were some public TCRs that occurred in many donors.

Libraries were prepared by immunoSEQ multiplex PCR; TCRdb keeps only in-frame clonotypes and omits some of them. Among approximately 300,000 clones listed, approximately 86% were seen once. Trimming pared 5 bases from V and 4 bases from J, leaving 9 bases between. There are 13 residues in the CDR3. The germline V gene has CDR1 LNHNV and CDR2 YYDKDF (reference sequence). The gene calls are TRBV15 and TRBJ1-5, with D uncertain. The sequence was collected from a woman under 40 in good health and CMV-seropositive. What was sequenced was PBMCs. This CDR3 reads CATSPEGNQPQHF. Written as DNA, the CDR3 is TGTGCCACCAGCCCAGAGGGAAATCAGCCCCAGCATTTT.